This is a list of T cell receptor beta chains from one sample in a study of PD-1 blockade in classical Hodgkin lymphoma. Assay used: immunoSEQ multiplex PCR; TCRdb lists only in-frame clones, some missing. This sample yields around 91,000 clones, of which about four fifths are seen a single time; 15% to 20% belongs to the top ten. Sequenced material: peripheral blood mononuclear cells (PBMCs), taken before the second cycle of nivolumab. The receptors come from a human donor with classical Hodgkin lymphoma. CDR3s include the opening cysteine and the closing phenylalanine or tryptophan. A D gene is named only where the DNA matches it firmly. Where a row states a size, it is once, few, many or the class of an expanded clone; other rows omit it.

TGTGCCAGCAGCCAGGGTTCCACCGGGGAGCTGTTTTTT CASSQGSTGELFF TRBV7-3 . 13 . TRBJ2-2
TGTGCCAGCTCACCTCTCCGAGGGGGCACTGAAGCTTTCTTT CASSPLRGGTEAFF TRBV18 . 14 . TRBJ1-1
TGTGCCAGCAGCGGGACAGGGAATGGCTACACCTTC CASSGTGNGYTF TRBV9 . 12 TRBD1 TRBJ1-2
TGTGCCAGTCAGGGTTCAGCGGGACCCTACGAGCAGTACTTC CASQGSAGPYEQYF TRBV7-2 . 14 TRBD2 TRBJ2-7
TGCGCCAGCAGCTTGGCCAGGGGACCCACAGATACGCAGTATTTT CASSLARGPTDTQYF TRBV5-1 . 15 . TRBJ2-3
TGCGCCAGCAGCTTGGGACAGGAAGAGACCCAGTACTTC CASSLGQEETQYF TRBV5-1 . 13 . TRBJ2-5
TGCGCCAGCAGCCCCCCGGGGCAAACCTACGAGCAGTACTTC CASSPPGQTYEQYF TRBV5-1 . 14 . TRBJ2-7
TGTGCCAGCTCACCACAGGCGGCCGGCACCGGGGAGCTGTTTTTT CASSPQAAGTGELFF TRBV18 . 15 . TRBJ2-2
TGTGCCAGCAGGGGACGACGACAGGGCGCCGCCGGGGAGCTGTTTTTT CASRGRRQGAAGELFF TRBV2 . 16 TRBD1 TRBJ2-2
TGTGCCTGGGGGCCCACAGTCCAGGACGGAAAACTGTTTTTT CAWGPTVQDGKLFF TRBV30 . 14 . TRBJ1-4
TGTGCCAGCAGCCTCTCGAGCGGGGATACGCAGTATTTT CASSLSSGDTQYF TRBV7-9 . 13 . TRBJ2-3
TGCAGCGTTGAAGAGGGGGGAGTTGGCACTGAAGCTTTCTTT CSVEEGGVGTEAFF TRBV29-1 . 14 . TRBJ1-1
TGTGCCAGCCGGGGGTTTAATGAGCAGTTCTTC CASRGFNEQFF TRBV2 . 11 . TRBJ2-1
TGTGCCAGCAGTTTAAGGTCTAGCGGGAGGGATACGCAGTATTTT CASSLRSSGRDTQYF TRBV27 . 15 TRBD2 TRBJ2-3
TGTGCCAGCAGCTTAGTACAGGGGAACTATGGCTACACCTTC CASSLVQGNYGYTF TRBV11-2 . 14 TRBD1 TRBJ1-2
TGTGCCAGCAGTTTACCGGGGACAGGCTACGAGCAGTACTTC CASSLPGTGYEQYF TRBV28 . 14 TRBD1 TRBJ2-7
TGTGCCAGCAGTTTAGCAGGGGGCGGGGGGAATCAGCCCCAGCATTTT CASSLAGGGGNQPQHF TRBV27 . 16 TRBD1 TRBJ1-5
TGTGCCAGCAGCCGCGGGAGTTTCGGGCAGCCCCAGCATTTT CASSRGSFGQPQHF TRBV6-6 once 14 . TRBJ1-5
TGTGCCAGCAGTGACAGGGCCACCGGGGAGCTGTTTTTT CASSDRATGELFF TRBV2 . 13 . TRBJ2-2
TGTGCCTGGAGTGTACAGGTGGCTGGGGCCAACGTCCTGACTTTC CAWSVQVAGANVLTF TRBV30 . 15 . TRBJ2-6
TGTGCCAGCAGTGCTAGCGGGAAGACTACCGGAGAGACCCAGTACTTC CASSASGKTTGETQYF TRBV6-1 . 16 TRBD2 TRBJ2-5
TGTGCCAGCAGCCTTCGACAGGGCTTGAGCTCCTACGAGCAGTACTTC CASSLRQGLSSYEQYF TRBV11-1 . 16 TRBD1 TRBJ2-7
TGCAGCGGACGGGGAAACCCTAGCACAGATACGCAGTATTTT CSGRGNPSTDTQYF TRBV29-1 . 14 . TRBJ2-3
TGTGCCAGTAGTTACCCGGGACTAGCCTATAATGAGCAGTTCTTC CASSYPGLAYNEQFF TRBV19 . 15 TRBD2 TRBJ2-1